This T cell receptor beta chain was documented in a study of vaccination and CD4 T cells after COVID-19. Treatment: roughly 10-day PBMC culture with coronavirus spike peptide pools or control peptides (ViraFEST assay). ViraFEST expanded antigen-specific T cells with peptide pools, then sequenced TCRs. This CDR3 has 14 residues. Cultured CD4+ T cell DNA underwent sequencing with the Oncomine TCR Beta short-read assay. TCRdb recomputed calls from the PCR reads with MiXCR, one row per CDR3 protein. The data contain roughly 20,000 distinct CDR3 sequences, around 52% of them singletons. This clonotype has a handful of counts. The antigen is undetermined.

This chain connects TRBV21-1 to TRBJ1-5. TRBV21-1 is annotated as a pseudogene. The source is a human donor who had recovered from COVID-19. The sequencing sample was made of CD4+ T cells from blood, cultured in vitro. The CDR3 region is CASSKGYSNQPQHF. CDR3 nucleotide sequence: TGTGCCAGCAGCAAGGGTTATAGCAATCAGCCCCAGCATTTT.